The rows below give T cell receptor beta chains drawn from one sample of a study of shared clonotypes between healthy human individuals. Libraries were prepared by immunoSEQ multiplex PCR; TCRdb keeps only in-frame clonotypes and omits some of them. The sample has about 2 million clones, about 94% seen once. Sequencing was done on a sample of naive CD8+ T cells sorted from blood. The receptors come from a man between 18 and 35 years old in good health. The conserved cysteine and the conserved F or W are not part of the CDR3 here. The order of the fields is J gene, V gene, CDR3 protein.

J: TRBJ1-1; V: TRBV30; CDR3: AWRDGNTEAF
J: TRBJ2-7; V: TRBV11-2; CDR3: ASSLGSSTYEQY
J: TRBJ2-1; V: TRBV5-4; CDR3: ASSLGTSVIDEQF
J: TRBJ1-1; V: TRBV27; CDR3: ASSLGATEAF
J: TRBJ1-1; V: TRBV11-3; CDR3: ASSLGPNTEAF
J: NA; V: TRBV2; CDR3: ASSEGRNLSYEQY
J: TRBJ1-4; V: TRBV6-1; CDR3: ASSEPNEKLF
J: TRBJ2-1; V: TRBV6-5; CDR3: ASSHPSGGVNEQF
J: TRBJ2-7; V: TRBV7-2; CDR3: ASSPKSGSSYEQY
J: TRBJ2-5; V: TRBV7-2; CDR3: ASRGLAGEETQY
J: TRBJ2-3; V: TRBV27; CDR3: ASRTSGYTDTQY
J: TRBJ1-2; V: TRBV28; CDR3: ASSPQGGHGYT
J: TRBJ2-5; V: TRBV28; CDR3: ASRATSGGAWETQY
J: TRBJ1-2; V: TRBV6-5; CDR3: ASSLVLGPNYGYT
J: TRBJ2-7; V: TRBV27; CDR3: ASSLGFEQY
J: TRBJ2-7; V: TRBV4-1; CDR3: ASSQDRSLGTGNEQY
J: TRBJ1-5; V: TRBV7-8; CDR3: ASSQGLQGIQPQH
J: TRBJ2-5; V: TRBV7-2; CDR3: ASSTGLAGVEETQY
J: TRBJ2-5; V: TRBV5-8; CDR3: ASSLGGPAETQY
J: TRBJ1-1; V: TRBV13; CDR3: ASSLGNGAAF
J: TRBJ2-1; V: TRBV27; CDR3: ASSAGTHNEQF
J: TRBJ1-1; V: TRBV9; CDR3: ASSVEGIDREAF
J: TRBJ2-4; V: TRBV19; CDR3: ASSSEKGQDKRGNIQY
J: TRBJ2-7; V: TRBV28; CDR3: ASSFGVYEQY
J: TRBJ2-7; V: TRBV6-5; CDR3: ASSYSFRGDTYEQY
J: TRBJ2-7; V: TRBV7-9; CDR3: ASSLTRDRASYEQY
J: TRBJ2-1; V: TRBV10-3; CDR3: AIGSGDYRGNEQF
J: TRBJ1-2; V: TRBV13; CDR3: ASSLASNYGYT
J: TRBJ2-1; V: TRBV4-1; CDR3: ASSQAVGTSSYNEQF
J: TRBJ2-1; V: TRBV15; CDR3: ATSRGSTDPSGSYYNEQF